This T cell receptor beta chain was observed in a study of graft-versus-host responses after intestinal transplantation. The overall study: Induction using anti-thymocyte globulin, followed by tacrolimus and steroids for two to four years, was given to all recipients.

The CDR3 is made up of 12 amino acids. The germline V gene has CDR1 SGHAT and CDR2 FQNNGV. V lost 3 bases and J 2 bases, leaving 5 bases between the germline ends. Clones were read by immunoSEQ multiplex PCR, and TCRdb kept only the in-frame ones, dropping some. The sample shows nearly 100,000 clones, 90% of them seen only once. This sequence originates from a human patient who received an intestinal transplant, so some T cells may come from the graft donor. The V and J genes are TRBV11-2 and TRBJ2-7; D ambiguous. This sample comprised PBMCs, obtained roughly 450 days after intestinal transplant. CDR3 DNA sequence: TGTGCCAGCAGCTTTGGAACCTACGAGCAGTACTTC. Translation: CASSFGTYEQYF.